This T cell receptor beta chain emerged from a study of blood T cell repertoires in COVID-19. The protocol was immunoSEQ multiplex PCR, while the TCRdb copy is restricted to in-frame clones and leaves out a portion. The table has fewer than 400,000 clones, 85% to 90% seen once. V lost 3 bases and J lost 7, with 6 bases in between. This CDR3 has 12 residues. Sequencing was done on a sample of PBMCs or T cells enriched from blood (not recorded which). The origin of this receptor is a woman aged 30 to 39 who had recovered from COVID-19. The chain recombines TRBV12-3 or TRBV12-4 with TRBJ1-4; D is unclear. The DNA for the CDR3 is TGTGCCAGCAGTTTTCGGGTTGAAAAACTGTTTTTT. This gives the protein CASSFRVEKLFF.